Listed here are 21 T cell receptor beta chains from one sample, sequenced in a study of blood T cell repertoires in COVID-19 (dated by TCRdb to 2020 to 2021). The method was the immunoSEQ multiplex PCR assay. TCRdb carries this immuneACCESS record with in-frame sequences only. Its versions omit some clonotypes, under half of them owing to an unresolved V gene in the studies checked, with the rest unexplained. This sample comprises some 42,000 clones, 92% of them detected only once. Together, the top ten hold 9.2% of the sample. The sample consisted of peripheral blood. These receptors all come from a man between 45 and 60 years old with active COVID-19.

The chain uses TRBV10-3 and TRBJ2-5, with a tentative D call TRBD1 (6 bases). There are 13 residues in the CDR3. The germline V gene has CDR1 ENHRY and CDR2 SYGVKD. V lost 4 bases, J lost 3 bases, and 9 bases lay in between. The chain's CDR3 is CAISGRDKETQYF. In DNA, the CDR3 is TGTGCCATCAGTGGCCGGGACAAAGAGACCCAGTACTTC.

This sequence joins TRBV28 and TRBJ2-7; 7 positions agree with TRBD1. The CDR3 contains 16 residues. Trimming at V came to 3 bases and at J to 3 bases, leaving 11 bases not matched to a gene. Germline CDR1 is MDHEN and CDR2 is SYDVKM. The CDR3 sequence: CASSFPATGIDYEQYF. The CDR3 DNA follows: TGTGCCAGCAGTTTCCCCGCGACAGGGATCGACTACGAGCAGTACTTC.

The V gene is TRBV28, the J gene TRBJ1-2; TRBD1 matches at 11 bases. J lost 7 bases, V lost 5 bases, and 3 bases had no gene match. Germline V gives CDR1 MDHEN, CDR2 SYDVKM. CDR3 length: 13 amino acids. The CDR3 is CASSVDRGLGYTF. In DNA form, the CDR3 reads TGTGCCAGCAGTGTGGACAGGGGGCTTGGCTACACCTTC.

This chain links TRBV5-1 with TRBJ1-1, with 8 bases identical to TRBD1. CDR1 SGHRS and CDR2 YFSETQ come from the germline V gene. V lost 0 bases and J lost 3; bases outside the gene matches: 1. The CDR3 runs to 14 residues. Here the CDR3 reads CASSLDRGDTEAFF. CDR3 in DNA: TGCGCCAGCAGCTTGGACAGGGGGGACACTGAAGCTTTCTTT.

The chain recombines TRBV24-1 with TRBJ2-3; TRBD2 matches at 7 bases. The germline V gene encodes CDR1 KGHDR and CDR2 SFDVKD. Trimming took 5 bases from V and 6 from J; bases not matched to a gene: 13. This CDR3 region has 16 residues. The CDR3 loop is CATSGSWGGPVDTQYF. The DNA for the CDR3 is TGTGCCACCAGTGGCTCTTGGGGAGGGCCGGTTGATACGCAGTATTTT.

J is TRBJ2-3 and V is TRBV5-4; 12 nucleotides match TRBD2. The V gene's germline CDR1 is SGHNT and CDR2 YYREEE (reference sequence). Trimming at V came to 0 bases and at J to 6 bases, leaving 5 bases not matched to a gene. CDR3 length equals 16 residues. In nucleotides, the CDR3 is TGTGCCAGCAGCTTGGGACTAGCGGGAGCAACCGATACGCAGTATTTT. The encoded protein is CASSLGLAGATDTQYF.

This clone was detected only once. The chain carries TRBV11-3 and TRBJ2-3; 8 bases fit TRBD1. Germline loops: CDR1 SGHNT, CDR2 YENEEA. Trimming removed 5 bases from V and 1 base from J; junction bases left unmatched: 8. The CDR3 totals 16 residues. The CDR3 loop is CASSRRTGLGTDTQYF. In nucleotides, the CDR3 is TGTGCCAGCAGCCGACGGACAGGGCTGGGCACAGATACGCAGTATTTT.

The chain carries TRBV18 and TRBJ1-1, with TRBD1 as a possible D gene (5 bases). Germline values: CDR1 KGHSH, CDR2 LQKENI. Trimming shortened V by 5 bases and J by 4 bases, and 20 bases separated the two germline ends. This CDR3 is built from 16 residues. The CDR3: CASSLSQGPPGTEAFF. CDR3 DNA sequence: TGTGCCAGCTCATTGTCTCAGGGCCCCCCGGGCACTGAAGCTTTCTTT. The full variable domain, in which reference TRBV18 and TRBJ1-1 provide the parts outside the CDR3, is NAGVMQNPRHLVRRRGQEARLRCSPMKGHSHVYWYRQLPEEGLKFMVYLQKENIIDESGMPKERFSAEFPKEGPSILRIQQVVRGDSAAYFCASSLSQGPPGTEAFFGQGTRLTVV.

The chain has TRBV5-1 and TRBJ2-1, with TRBD1 matching over 7 bases. J gave up 2 bases and V 3 bases, and 5 bases lay outside the gene matches. Germline V gene sequence: CDR1 SGHRS, CDR2 YFSETQ. The CDR3 extends over 15 amino acids. CDR3 loop: CASSSAGTAYNEQFF. The CDR3 region has the DNA TGCGCCAGCAGCTCCGCCGGGACAGCCTACAATGAGCAGTTCTTC.

This rearrangement joins TRBV21-1 to TRBJ2-7; the table calls TRBD2, which could not be checked here. TRBV21-1 has pseudogene status. The CDR3 length is 14 residues. As DNA, the CDR3 is TGTGCCAGCAGCGCGCGCGGGGGTTTCTACGAGCAGTACTTC. This translates into CASSARGGFYEQYF.

V and J are TRBV3-1 (or the pseudogene TRBV3-2) and TRBJ2-5, with D perhaps TRBD2 (5 bases). V lost 0 bases to trimming and J lost 4 bases, with 6 bases between them. CDR1 and CDR2 (germline): LGHDT, YNNKEL (reference sequence). CDR3 size: 13 residues. In DNA form, the CDR3 reads TGTGCCAGCAGCCAAGAGGGAGTAGAGACCCAGTACTTC. It specifies CASSQEGVETQYF.

This clone occurred once. The gene calls are TRBV4-2 and TRBJ2-2, with 8 bases fitting TRBD2. The V and J ends lost 0 bases and 4 bases, in that order; junction bases with no gene match: 1. The CDR3 runs to 15 residues. Per germline, CDR1 LGHNA and CDR2 YNFKEQ. The CDR3 here is CASSQEAGATGELFF. The CDR3 DNA is TGTGCCAGCAGCCAAGAAGCGGGGGCCACCGGGGAGCTGTTTTTT.

The chain joins TRBV19 to TRBJ1-2, with D perhaps TRBD1 (6 bases). The V gene's germline CDR1 is LNHDA and CDR2 SQIVND (reference sequence). Trimming took 4 bases from V and 8 from J, leaving 23 bases between them. The CDR3 extends over 16 amino acids. The CDR3, as DNA: TGTGCCAGTAGTAGAGCCGTTGTGGGGGCAAGGAGCGGCTACACCTTC. Translated: CASSRAVVGARSGYTF.

The chain carries TRBV5-1 and TRBJ1-2; TRBD1 might be the D (6 bases). The CDR3 is 15 residues long. The V end lost 0 bases, the J end lost 4 bases, and 13 bases lay between the germline ends. Germline lookup yields CDR1 SGHRS and CDR2 YFSETQ. The CDR3, as DNA: TGCGCCAGCAGCTTGGATTCGGCAGGGGTCTATGGCTACACCTTC. Protein product: CASSLDSAGVYGYTF.

The chain recombines TRBV5-4 with TRBJ2-1; D not resolved. The V end was cut by 4 bases, the J end by 1 base, with 12 bases between. This CDR3 region has 15 residues. In germline, CDR1 is SGHNT, CDR2 YYREEE (reference sequence). CDR3 nucleotide sequence: TGTGCCAGCAGCCTACCTGTCGCTTCCTACAATGAGCAGTTCTTC. Its protein is CASSLPVASYNEQFF.

The rearrangement joins TRBV4-1 to TRBJ1-3; no definite D call. CDR1 MGHRA and CDR2 YSYEKL come from the germline V gene. This CDR3 is built from 16 residues. The V gene lost 0 bases and the J gene lost 2 bases, with 11 bases spanning the gap. Written as DNA, the CDR3 is TGCGCCAGCAGCCAAGATCTCGCCCGGGCTGGAAACACCATATATTTT. Translation gives CASSQDLARAGNTIYF.

The V and J genes are TRBV30 and TRBJ2-7; tentatively, D is TRBD2 (6 bases). Germline V lookup: CDR1 GTSNPN, CDR2 SVGIG (reference sequence). The V and J ends lost 4 bases and 4 bases respectively, with 17 bases between them. This CDR3 comprises 14 residues. Here the CDR3 DNA reads TGTGCCTGGAACCTTGCGGGAAGGGTTTACGAGCAGTACTTC. Translated: CAWNLAGRVYEQYF. The variable domain in full, completed from reference TRBV30 and TRBJ2-7, reads SQTIHQWPATLVQPVGSPLSLECTVEGTSNPNLYWYRQAAGRGLQLLFYSVGIGQISSEVPQNLSASRPQDRQFILSSKKLLLSDSGFYLCAWNLAGRVYEQYFGPGTRLTVT.

V and J are TRBV12-3 or TRBV12-4 and TRBJ1-2; 7 bases align to TRBD1. The junction had 2 bases not matched to a gene; V was cut back by 5 bases and J by 8 bases. The CDR3 extends over 11 amino acids. In nucleotides, the CDR3 is TGTGCCAGCAGTACAGGGGTCGGCTACACCTTC. Amino acid sequence: CASSTGVGYTF.

The chain combines TRBV27 with TRBJ2-3, with 9 nucleotides matching TRBD1. The CDR3 contains 18 residues. J gave up 2 bases and V 5 bases, and 14 bases lay outside the gene matches. Germline values: CDR1 MNHEY, CDR2 SMNVEV (reference sequence). The CDR3 bases are TGTGCCAGCAGTGCTTCCGGGACAGGGCTAGCGGTCACAGATACGCAGTATTTT. Protein product: CASSASGTGLAVTDTQYF.

Regarding this clone: A junction boundary mismatches the germline segment, possibly from a read error. V and J are TRBV18 and TRBJ2-3, with 8 bases identical to TRBD2. Germline lookup yields CDR1 KGHSH and CDR2 LQKENI. CDR3 length: 14 amino acids. The CDR3 coding sequence is TGTGCCAGTTCACCGGTCACTAGCGGACCTACGCAGTATTTT. As protein: CASSPVTSGPTQYF.

The chain uses TRBV19 and TRBJ1-2; 9 positions match TRBD1. Germline trimming cut 5 bases from V and 7 bases from J; bases unmatched to any gene: 8. CDR1 LNHDA and CDR2 SQIVND come from the germline V gene (reference sequence). This CDR3 has 14 residues. The CDR3 here is CASSVTGGPGGYTF. DNA for the CDR3: TGTGCCAGTAGTGTTACAGGGGGCCCCGGTGGCTACACCTTC.